This T cell receptor beta chain is drawn from a study of T-cell reconstitution after alpha-beta-depleted transplantation in children. Findings and limits, study-wide: Elevated TCRbeta diversity at day 60 was traced, in some patients, to surviving recipient T cells and thymic progenitors. Several hundred expanded graft clones reportedly were the source of alpha-beta T cells about two months after transplant.

Germline CDR1 reads LGHNA; CDR2 reads YSLEER. V lost 3 bases and J 2 bases, leaving 16 bases between the germline ends. The CDR3 extends over 16 amino acids. The sample holds a few counts of this clonotype. Its target is unknown. Unique molecular identifiers were built into the TCRbeta library. MiXCR, applied by TCRdb to the PCR reads, yields one record per CDR3 protein. Of more than 200,000 distinct CDR3 sequences in the sample, approximately 17% are singletons; the top ten hold around 45%. The source was PBMCs, mostly from graft donor cells, collected 360 days after TCRalphabeta/CD19-depleted stem cell transplant. This sequence was found in a male patient between 2 and 10 years old who had a stem cell transplant for acute lymphoblastic leukemia, so the T cells may come from the graft donor. This chain joins TRBV4-3 and TRBJ1-1; D is unresolved. CDR3 coding DNA: TGCGCCAGCAGCCAGGGGTATCTGGGTGCAAACACTGAAGCTTTCTTT. Protein sequence: CASSQGYLGANTEAFF.